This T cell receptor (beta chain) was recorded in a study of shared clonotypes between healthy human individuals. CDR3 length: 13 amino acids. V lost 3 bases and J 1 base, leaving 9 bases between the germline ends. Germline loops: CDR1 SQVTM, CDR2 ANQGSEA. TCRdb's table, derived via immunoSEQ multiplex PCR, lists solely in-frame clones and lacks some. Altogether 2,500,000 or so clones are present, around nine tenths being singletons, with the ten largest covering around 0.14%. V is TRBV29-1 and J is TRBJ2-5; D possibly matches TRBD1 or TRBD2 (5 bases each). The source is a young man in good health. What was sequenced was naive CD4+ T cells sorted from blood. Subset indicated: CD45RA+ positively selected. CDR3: CSVDRDGQETQYF. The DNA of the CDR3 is TGCAGCGTTGACAGGGACGGCCAAGAGACCCAGTACTTC. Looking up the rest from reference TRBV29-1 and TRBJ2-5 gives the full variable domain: SAVISQKPSRDICQRGTSLTIQCQVDSQVTMMFWYRQQPGQSLTLIATANQGSEATYESGFVIDKFPISRPNLTFSTLTVSNMSPEDSSIYLCSVDRDGQETQYFGPGTRLLVL.